This is a list of T cell receptor beta chains from one sample in a study of beta chain features in type 1 diabetes. The method was immunoSEQ multiplex PCR; TCRdb's version includes in-frame clones alone and lacks a portion of them. The table records 200,000 to 250,000 clones, 9% to 10% of them present only once. Source material: naive CD4+ T cells from blood. These receptors were collected from a woman between 18 and 29 years old in good health. CDR3s include the opening cysteine and the closing phenylalanine or tryptophan. D genes are given only for firm matches. Clone size, where shown, is once, few, many, or a class for clones that have expanded.

D gene: TRBD1
V gene: TRBV11-2
J gene: TRBJ2-1
clone size: NA
CDR3 protein: CASSANRGRSYNEQFF
CDR3 DNA: TGTGCCAGCAGCGCCAACAGGGGACGCTCCTACAATGAGCAGTTCTTC

D gene: TRBD1
V gene: TRBV2
J gene: TRBJ2-7
clone size: NA
CDR3 protein: CASSRTGYEQYF
CDR3 DNA: TGTGCCAGCAGTCGGACAGGATACGAGCAGTACTTC

D gene: TRBD1
V gene: TRBV5-1
J gene: TRBJ2-7
clone size: few
CDR3 protein: CASSLAGTDSNEQYF
CDR3 DNA: TGCGCCAGCAGCTTGGCCGGGACAGACTCCAACGAGCAGTACTTC

D gene: TRBD1
V gene: TRBV7-6
J gene: TRBJ2-7
clone size: few
CDR3 protein: CASSFDRGPYEQYF
CDR3 DNA: TGTGCCAGCAGCTTCGACAGGGGGCCATACGAGCAGTACTTC

D gene: TRBD2
V gene: TRBV27
J gene: TRBJ2-1
clone size: few
CDR3 protein: CASSLFSLAGDDEQFF
CDR3 DNA: TGTGCCAGCAGTTTATTCTCCCTAGCGGGAGACGATGAGCAGTTCTTC

D gene: NA
V gene: TRBV19
J gene: TRBJ2-5
clone size: NA
CDR3 protein: CASSIGGARETQYF
CDR3 DNA: TGTGCCAGTAGTATCGGAGGGGCGCGAGAGACCCAGTACTTC

D gene: NA
V gene: TRBV5-1
J gene: TRBJ2-5
clone size: few
CDR3 protein: CASSLEGLGNEETQYF
CDR3 DNA: TGCGCCAGCAGCTTGGAGGGACTTGGGAATGAAGAGACCCAGTACTTC

D gene: NA
V gene: TRBV5-6
J gene: TRBJ2-2
clone size: once
CDR3 protein: CASSLAGVTGELFF
CDR3 DNA: TGTGCCAGCAGCTTGGCCGGGGTCACCGGGGAGCTGTTTTTT

D gene: NA
V gene: TRBV18
J gene: TRBJ1-1
clone size: few
CDR3 protein: CASSPFQPGEEAFF
CDR3 DNA: TGTGCCAGCTCACCATTTCAGCCAGGTGAGGAAGCTTTCTTT

D gene: NA
V gene: TRBV2
J gene: TRBJ2-5
clone size: NA
CDR3 protein: CASSEIGAGSYF
CDR3 DNA: TGTGCCAGCAGTGAAATTGGGGCGGGGTCGTACTTC

D gene: TRBD1
V gene: TRBV6-6
J gene: TRBJ2-7
clone size: few
CDR3 protein: CASSYVAGGYEQYF
CDR3 DNA: TGTGCCAGCAGTTACGTGGCAGGGGGCTACGAGCAGTACTTC

D gene: NA
V gene: TRBV10-3
J gene: TRBJ1-4
clone size: few
CDR3 protein: CAISAETSNEKLFF
CDR3 DNA: TGTGCCATCAGTGCTGAAACGAGTAATGAAAAACTGTTTTTT

D gene: TRBD1
V gene: TRBV11-1
J gene: TRBJ1-6
clone size: few
CDR3 protein: CASAYRGSGSPLHF
CDR3 DNA: TGTGCCAGCGCATACAGGGGATCAGGTTCACCCCTCCACTTT

D gene: NA
V gene: TRBV29-1
J gene: TRBJ2-3
clone size: few
CDR3 protein: CSVRTGLHTDTQYF
CDR3 DNA: TGCAGCGTTAGAACCGGGTTACACACAGATACGCAGTATTTT

D gene: NA
V gene: TRBV6-6
J gene: TRBJ1-2
clone size: NA
CDR3 protein: CASSPAAGNYGYTF
CDR3 DNA: TGTGCCAGCAGTCCCGCAGCCGGGAACTATGGCTACACCTTC

D gene: TRBD1
V gene: TRBV6-1
J gene: TRBJ2-1
clone size: few
CDR3 protein: CASSVDRVRNEQFF
CDR3 DNA: TGTGCCAGCAGTGTGGACAGGGTAAGGAATGAGCAGTTCTTC

D gene: TRBD1
V gene: TRBV5-1
J gene: TRBJ1-2
clone size: NA
CDR3 protein: CASRIGQGPYGYTF
CDR3 DNA: TGCGCCAGCAGAATAGGACAGGGCCCCTATGGCTACACCTTC

D gene: TRBD1
V gene: TRBV7-9
J gene: TRBJ2-2
clone size: NA
CDR3 protein: CASSSPAGTGVTGELFF
CDR3 DNA: TGTGCCAGCAGCTCCCCAGCTGGGACAGGGGTTACCGGGGAGCTGTTTTTT

D gene: NA
V gene: TRBV27
J gene: TRBJ2-1
clone size: few
CDR3 protein: CASSPRGRDYNEQFF
CDR3 DNA: TGTGCCAGCAGTCCCCGTGGCAGGGATTACAATGAGCAGTTCTTC

D gene: NA
V gene: TRBV23-1
J gene: TRBJ1-2
clone size: NA
CDR3 protein: CATSPADKARGYTF
CDR3 DNA: TGCGCCACCTCGCCGGCTGACAAGGCTCGTGGCTACACCTTC

D gene: TRBD1
V gene: TRBV13
J gene: TRBJ2-3
clone size: few
CDR3 protein: CASSLPGQGTDTQYF
CDR3 DNA: TGTGCCAGCAGCCTCCCGGGACAGGGCACAGATACGCAGTATTTT

D gene: NA
V gene: TRBV27
J gene: TRBJ2-3
clone size: few
CDR3 protein: CASRPVLRRGSTDTQYF
CDR3 DNA: TGTGCCAGCAGACCTGTCTTGCGGCGGGGTAGCACAGATACGCAGTATTTT

D gene: TRBD1
V gene: TRBV6-5
J gene: TRBJ1-2
clone size: NA
CDR3 protein: CASSYSTGGYGYTF
CDR3 DNA: TGTGCCAGCAGTTACTCGACAGGGGGATATGGCTACACCTTC

D gene: NA
V gene: TRBV9
J gene: TRBJ2-1
clone size: NA
CDR3 protein: CASSVVGASNEQFF
CDR3 DNA: TGTGCCAGCAGCGTAGTAGGGGCCAGCAATGAGCAGTTCTTC

D gene: TRBD1
V gene: TRBV19
J gene: TRBJ1-2
clone size: NA
CDR3 protein: CASSTQGWNYGYTF
CDR3 DNA: TGTGCCAGTAGTACACAGGGGTGGAACTATGGCTACACCTTC

D gene: NA
V gene: TRBV18
J gene: TRBJ2-3
clone size: few
CDR3 protein: CASYRTVEGDTQYF
CDR3 DNA: TGTGCCAGCTATAGGACCGTGGAGGGTGATACGCAGTATTTT

D gene: TRBD1
V gene: TRBV30
J gene: TRBJ2-3
clone size: few
CDR3 protein: CAWSVATGGSDTQYF
CDR3 DNA: TGTGCCTGGAGTGTGGCGACAGGGGGTTCAGATACGCAGTATTTT

D gene: TRBD1
V gene: TRBV18
J gene: TRBJ1-2
clone size: few
CDR3 protein: CASSPRTGREYGYTF
CDR3 DNA: TGTGCCAGCTCACCCCGGACAGGGCGTGAGTATGGCTACACCTTC

D gene: TRBD1
V gene: TRBV5-4
J gene: TRBJ1-1
clone size: few
CDR3 protein: CASSSIRDRPNTEAFF
CDR3 DNA: TGTGCCAGCAGTTCCATTCGGGACAGGCCGAACACTGAAGCTTTCTTT

D gene: NA
V gene: TRBV27
J gene: TRBJ2-2
clone size: few
CDR3 protein: CASSSLRQGRTGELFF
CDR3 DNA: TGTGCCAGCAGTTCCCTGCGGCAGGGTCGCACCGGGGAGCTGTTTTTT

D gene: NA
V gene: TRBV5-1
J gene: TRBJ1-1
clone size: NA
CDR3 protein: CASRFAGGPNTEAFF
CDR3 DNA: TGCGCCAGCAGATTTGCGGGGGGCCCGAACACTGAAGCTTTCTTT

D gene: NA
V gene: TRBV4-1
J gene: TRBJ1-3
clone size: few
CDR3 protein: CASSQGGGLSGNTIYF
CDR3 DNA: TGCGCCAGCAGCCAAGGAGGCGGCCTCTCTGGAAACACCATATATTTT

D gene: NA
V gene: TRBV5-1
J gene: TRBJ2-7
clone size: NA
CDR3 protein: CASSLGNSGFVYEQYF
CDR3 DNA: TGCGCCAGCAGCTTGGGTAACTCAGGGTTTGTATACGAGCAGTACTTC

D gene: NA
V gene: TRBV19
J gene: TRBJ2-3
clone size: NA
CDR3 protein: CASRAQGDTQYF
CDR3 DNA: TGTGCCAGTAGAGCACAGGGAGATACGCAGTATTTT

D gene: TRBD1
V gene: TRBV4-1
J gene: TRBJ2-1
clone size: few
CDR3 protein: CASSHPKQGRGLDNEQFF
CDR3 DNA: TGCGCCAGCAGCCATCCCAAGCAGGGCAGGGGGCTGGACAATGAGCAGTTCTTC

D gene: NA
V gene: TRBV7-2
J gene: TRBJ1-2
clone size: NA
CDR3 protein: CASSLARGSYGYTF
CDR3 DNA: TGTGCCAGCAGCTTAGCGCGCGGGTCCTATGGCTACACCTTC

D gene: NA
V gene: TRBV2
J gene: TRBJ1-2
clone size: NA
CDR3 protein: CASSWRAGGGYTF
CDR3 DNA: TGTGCCAGCAGTTGGAGGGCCGGAGGTGGCTACACCTTC

D gene: TRBD2
V gene: TRBV7-3
J gene: TRBJ2-7
clone size: few
CDR3 protein: CASSPAGVGYEQYF
CDR3 DNA: TGTGCCAGCAGCCCGGCGGGGGTGGGCTACGAGCAGTACTTC

D gene: NA
V gene: TRBV10-3
J gene: TRBJ1-2
clone size: few
CDR3 protein: CAISPSRTALYGYTF
CDR3 DNA: TGTGCCATCAGCCCCAGCCGGACTGCCCTGTATGGCTACACCTTC

D gene: TRBD1
V gene: TRBV4-1
J gene: TRBJ2-1
clone size: many
CDR3 protein: CASSVWGQGYNEQFF
CDR3 DNA: TGCGCCAGCAGCGTATGGGGACAGGGTTACAATGAGCAGTTCTTC

D gene: TRBD1
V gene: TRBV7-2
J gene: TRBJ2-3
clone size: NA
CDR3 protein: CASRNQGGTDTQYF
CDR3 DNA: TGTGCCAGCAGAAATCAGGGGGGCACAGATACGCAGTATTTT

D gene: NA
V gene: TRBV7-9
J gene: TRBJ1-1
clone size: NA
CDR3 protein: CASSPQAGAFF
CDR3 DNA: TGTGCCAGCAGCCCGCAGGCAGGGGCTTTCTTT

D gene: TRBD1
V gene: TRBV10-2
J gene: TRBJ1-2
clone size: few
CDR3 protein: CASSYRDRVFTNYGYTF
CDR3 DNA: TGCGCCAGCAGTTACCGGGACAGGGTGTTTACTAACTATGGCTACACCTTC

D gene: TRBD1
V gene: TRBV7-3
J gene: TRBJ2-5
clone size: NA
CDR3 protein: CASSPQGALGETQYF
CDR3 DNA: TGTGCCAGCAGCCCGCAGGGGGCCCTTGGGGAGACCCAGTACTTC

D gene: NA
V gene: TRBV27
J gene: TRBJ1-4
clone size: once
CDR3 protein: CASSPGTRNEKLFF
CDR3 DNA: TGTGCCAGCAGCCCCGGGACAAGAAATGAAAAACTGTTTTTT

D gene: NA
V gene: TRBV19
J gene: TRBJ2-4
clone size: NA
CDR3 protein: CASSSPTRLQNIQYF
CDR3 DNA: TGTGCCAGTAGCTCTCCGACTAGGCTCCAAAACATTCAGTACTTC

D gene: NA
V gene: TRBV11-3
J gene: TRBJ2-2
clone size: NA
CDR3 protein: CASSFSRGGELFF
CDR3 DNA: TGTGCCAGCAGCTTCTCGCGGGGCGGGGAGCTGTTTTTT

D gene: TRBD1
V gene: TRBV18
J gene: TRBJ2-1
clone size: NA
CDR3 protein: CASSPGTGGPNEQFF
CDR3 DNA: TGTGCCAGCTCACCAGGGACAGGGGGGCCCAATGAGCAGTTCTTC

D gene: NA
V gene: TRBV4-1
J gene: TRBJ2-7
clone size: many
CDR3 protein: CASSPVGRDRYEQYF
CDR3 DNA: TGCGCCAGCAGCCCCGTTGGGCGGGATCGGTACGAGCAGTACTTC

D gene: TRBD2
V gene: TRBV30
J gene: TRBJ2-7
clone size: few
CDR3 protein: CAWSALGTSSYEQYF
CDR3 DNA: TGTGCCTGGAGTGCTCTCGGGACTAGCTCCTACGAGCAGTACTTC

D gene: TRBD2
V gene: TRBV6-5
J gene: TRBJ2-1
clone size: NA
CDR3 protein: CASSYPGLDQFF
CDR3 DNA: TGTGCCAGCAGTTACCCGGGACTAGATCAGTTCTTC

D gene: NA
V gene: TRBV5-1
J gene: TRBJ2-7
clone size: NA
CDR3 protein: CASSPGTYEQYF
CDR3 DNA: TGCGCCAGCAGCCCAGGTACCTACGAGCAGTACTTC

D gene: NA
V gene: TRBV5-1
J gene: TRBJ2-1
clone size: few
CDR3 protein: CASSLTSPSSYNEQFF
CDR3 DNA: TGCGCCAGCAGCTTGACTAGCCCGAGCTCCTACAATGAGCAGTTCTTC

D gene: NA
V gene: TRBV5-1
J gene: TRBJ1-5
clone size: few
CDR3 protein: CASSLGRGRGQPQHF
CDR3 DNA: TGCGCCAGCAGCTTGGGAAGGGGAAGAGGACAGCCCCAGCATTTT